The 18 T cell receptor beta chains in this list originate from one sample, sequenced in a study of shared clonotypes between healthy human individuals. The data were produced by immunoSEQ multiplex PCR, yet TCRdb's version contains in-frame clones alone and is incomplete. Among 2 million to 2.5 million clones, roughly 95% were seen once, and the ten largest hold less than 0.15%. Input material: naive CD4+ T cells sorted from blood. As to subset: CD45RA+ positively selected. The receptors were gathered from a man between 18 and 35 years old in good health.

Notes on this clone: The identical CDR3 is also encoded by other nucleotide sequences in the sample. The V gene is TRBV30, the J gene TRBJ1-2; D may be TRBD1 (5 bases). Trimming took off 0 bases at V and 3 bases at J, with 11 bases between the two ends. The germline V gene has CDR1 GTSNPN and CDR2 SVGIG (reference sequence). The CDR3 length is 14 residues. The CDR3 DNA reads as TGTGCCTGGAGTGTCCGTCAGGGTGACTATGGCTACACCTTC. Encoded protein: CAWSVRQGDYGYTF.

J is TRBJ2-2 and V is TRBV19; the match to TRBD2 covers 7 bases. Germline trimming cut 8 bases from V and 4 bases from J; bases unmatched to any gene: 7. Germline CDR1 and CDR2: LNHDA and SQIVND (reference sequence). This CDR3 has 14 residues. As DNA, the CDR3 is TGTGCCAGTTTAGGGGAGGGAAGCACCGGGGAGCTGTTTTTT. The encoded protein is CASLGEGSTGELFF.

This chain joins TRBV27 and TRBJ2-5; no definite D call. Deletions cut 6 bases from V and 5 bases from J, with 19 bases between. The V gene's germline CDR1 is MNHEY and CDR2 SMNVEV (reference sequence). This CDR3 region has 15 residues. The CDR3 loop reads CASSPIFDTRETQYF. The CDR3, as DNA: TGTGCCAGCAGCCCCATCTTCGACACGCGGGAGACCCAGTACTTC.

The sample holds one count of this clone. This chain uses TRBV9 with TRBJ2-3; tentatively, D is TRBD2 (5 bases). V lost 6 bases and J 3 bases, leaving 14 bases between the germline ends. Per germline, CDR1 SGDLS and CDR2 YYNGEE. The CDR3 has 14 residues. The CDR3 DNA follows: TGTGCCAGCACCCCGGGAATCGGGACAGATACGCAGTATTTT. It yields the protein CASTPGIGTDTQYF. The full variable domain, rest sourced from reference TRBV9 and TRBJ2-3, is DSGVTQTPKHLITATGQRVTLRCSPRSGDLSVYWYQQSLDQGLQFLIQYYNGEERAKGNILERFSAQQFPDLHSELNLSSLELGDSALYFCASTPGIGTDTQYFGPGTRLTVL.

The J gene is TRBJ2-5, the V gene TRBV6-5; D uncertain. Trimming removed 2 bases from V and 5 bases from J, with 15 bases in between. Per the germline V gene, CDR1 is MNHEY and CDR2 is SVGAGI. The length of the CDR3 is 15 residues. Here the CDR3 reads CASSYLTPGRETQYF. CDR3 coding DNA: TGTGCCAGCAGTTACCTGACACCCGGCAGGGAGACCCAGTACTTC.

J is TRBJ1-2 and V is TRBV27, with 11 positions matching TRBD1. CDR3 size: 15 residues. Losses at the gene ends were 6 bases for V and 6 bases for J; bases not matched to a gene: 9. From germline, CDR1 is MNHEY and CDR2 SMNVEV (reference sequence). The CDR3 here is CASRMDRGHENGYTF. CDR3 DNA: TGTGCCAGCAGGATGGACAGGGGGCACGAAAATGGCTACACCTTC.

The V and J genes are TRBV11-2 and TRBJ1-3, with D perhaps TRBD1 (5 bases). Trimming removed 4 bases from V and 1 base from J, with 14 bases in between. Germline loops: CDR1 SGHAT, CDR2 FQNNGV. This CDR3 spans 16 amino acids. CDR3: CASSSLLTVSGNTIYF. CDR3 in DNA: TGTGCCAGCAGCTCCCTACTGACAGTTTCTGGAAACACCATATATTTT.

With regard to this clone: The same CDR3 is also encoded by other DNA sequences in this sample. The V call is TRBV2, the J call TRBJ2-6; D is uncertain. V was trimmed by 6 bases and J by 2 bases, leaving 2 bases between them. Per germline, CDR1 SNHLY and CDR2 FYNNEI. This CDR3 region has 12 residues. CDR3 in amino acids: CASSTGANVLTF. The CDR3 coding sequence is TGTGCCAGCAGCACTGGGGCCAACGTCCTGACTTTC. Supplemented by reference TRBV2 and TRBJ2-6, the full variable domain reads EPEVTQTPSHQVTQMGQEVILRCVPISNHLYFYWYRQILGQKVEFLVSFYNNEISEKSEIFDDQFSVERPDGSNFTLKIRSTKLEDSAMYFCASSTGANVLTFGAGSRLTVL.

This clone appeared a few times. V usage is TRBV4-1 and J usage is TRBJ1-2, with 9 bases fitting TRBD1. The CDR3 runs to 15 residues. Per germline, CDR1 MGHRA and CDR2 YSYEKL. Losses at the gene ends were 0 bases for V and 8 bases for J; bases not matched to a gene: 7. The CDR3 loop is CASSQEVQGANGYTF. In DNA form, the CDR3 reads TGCGCCAGCAGCCAAGAAGTACAGGGGGCGAACGGCTACACCTTC.

V is TRBV6-5 and J is TRBJ1-3; TRBD1 matches 8 bases. CDR3 length: 15 residues. CDR1 MNHEY and CDR2 SVGAGI come from the germline V gene. V lost 5 bases and J lost 3; bases outside the gene matches: 6. In DNA, the CDR3 is TGTGCCAGCAGTACCGACAGGGGTTATGGAAACACCATATATTTT. The encoded protein is CASSTDRGYGNTIYF.

V gene TRBV7-8 combines with J gene TRBJ2-5; 8 bases match TRBD2. Germline V CDR1 and CDR2: SGHVS, FQNEAQ. Trimming at V came to 1 base and at J to 4 bases, leaving 14 bases not matched to a gene. This CDR3 is 18 amino acids long. CDR3 region: CASSLVGLATGGRETQYF. The CDR3 DNA sequence: TGTGCCAGCAGCTTAGTCGGACTAGCCACGGGAGGTCGAGAGACCCAGTACTTC.

The chain links TRBV7-2 to TRBJ2-4, with D tentatively TRBD1 (6 bases). Trimming removed 5 bases at V and 0 bases at J, with 14 bases between. Germline-derived CDR1 and CDR2 are SGHTA and FQGNSA. The CDR3 contains 16 residues. The CDR3, as DNA: TGTGCCAGCAGCGGCGACAGGTCCCTAGCCAAAAACATTCAGTACTTC. It specifies CASSGDRSLAKNIQYF.

The J gene is TRBJ1-1, the V gene TRBV7-3; weak D call: TRBD1 (6 bases). Looked up from germline, CDR1 is SGHTA and CDR2 is FQGTGA. The CDR3 has 14 residues. The V end was cut by 3 bases, the J end by 1 base, with 9 bases between. The CDR3 region has the DNA TGTGCCAGCAGCTTGGGACACGCGAACACTGAAGCTTTCTTT. Translated: CASSLGHANTEAFF.

The chain employs TRBV23-1 and TRBJ1-3; D ambiguous. TRBV23-1 is filed as an ORF, its function uncertain. The CDR3 extends over 14 amino acids. V dropped 4 bases and J dropped 0 bases, with 7 bases sitting between them. The CDR3 coding sequence is TGCGCCAGCAGTCGTAGGAGCTCTGGAAACACCATATATTTT. Translating gives CASSRRSSGNTIYF.

This sequence joins TRBV19 and TRBJ2-5; a weak D match, TRBD2 (7 bases). The CDR3 sequence is 14 residues long. V was trimmed by 5 bases and J by 5 bases, leaving 15 bases between them. Germline V gives CDR1 LNHDA, CDR2 SQIVND (reference sequence). CDR3 in amino acids: CASSPSRGGETQYF. DNA of the CDR3: TGTGCCAGTAGTCCTTCCAGGGGAGGGGAGACCCAGTACTTC.

The rearrangement joins TRBV7-2 to TRBJ1-2; D gene ambiguous. CDR1 is SGHTA and CDR2 is FQGNSA in the germline V gene. V lost 5 bases and J 2 bases, leaving 12 bases between the germline ends. This CDR3 is built from 14 residues. Written as DNA, the CDR3 is TGTGCCAGCAGCCCGTCCGAGGGAAACTATGGCTACACCTTC. This sequence encodes CASSPSEGNYGYTF.

In the case of this clone: A read error may produce the germline difference seen at one junction end. This chain uses TRBV7-6 with TRBJ2-2, with 7 nucleotides matching TRBD2. CDR1 and CDR2 from the germline V gene are SGHVS and FNYEAQ. The CDR3 runs 14 residues. CDR3 protein: CRWWGTKNTGELFF. The CDR3, as DNA: TGCCGGTGGTGGGGGACTAAGAACACCGGGGAGCTGTTTTTT.

Details on this clone: One end of the junction is discordant with germline, which a read error may explain. Other DNA variants within this sample encode the same CDR3. This chain joins TRBV6-5 and TRBJ1-4; TRBD1 might be the D (5 bases). CDR3 length: 14 residues. CDR1 is MNHEY, CDR2 SVGAGI, per germline. The CDR3 DNA sequence: TGTGCCAGCAGTTACGGGGCAACAAATGAAAAACTGTTTTTT. Translation gives CASSYGATNEKLFF.